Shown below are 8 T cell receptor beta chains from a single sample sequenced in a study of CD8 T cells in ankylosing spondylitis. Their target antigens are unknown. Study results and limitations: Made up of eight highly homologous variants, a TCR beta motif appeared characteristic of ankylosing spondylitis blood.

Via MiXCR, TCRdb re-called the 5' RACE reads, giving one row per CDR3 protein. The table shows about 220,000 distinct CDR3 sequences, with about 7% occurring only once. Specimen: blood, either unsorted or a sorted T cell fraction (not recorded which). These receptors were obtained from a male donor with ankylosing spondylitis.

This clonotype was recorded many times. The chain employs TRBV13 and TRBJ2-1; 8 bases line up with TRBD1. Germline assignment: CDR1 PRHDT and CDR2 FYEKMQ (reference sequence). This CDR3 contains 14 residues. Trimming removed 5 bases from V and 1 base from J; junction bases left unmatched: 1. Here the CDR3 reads CASSDRGSYNEQFF. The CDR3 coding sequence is TGTGCCAGCAGCGACAGGGGTTCCTACAATGAGCAGTTCTTC.

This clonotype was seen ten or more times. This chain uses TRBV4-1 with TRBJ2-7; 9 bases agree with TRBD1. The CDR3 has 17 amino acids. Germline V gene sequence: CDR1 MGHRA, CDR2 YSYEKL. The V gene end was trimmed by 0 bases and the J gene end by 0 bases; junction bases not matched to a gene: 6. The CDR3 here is CASSQDPETGGSYEQYF. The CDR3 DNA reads TGCGCCAGCAGCCAAGATCCGGAGACAGGGGGCTCCTACGAGCAGTACTTC.

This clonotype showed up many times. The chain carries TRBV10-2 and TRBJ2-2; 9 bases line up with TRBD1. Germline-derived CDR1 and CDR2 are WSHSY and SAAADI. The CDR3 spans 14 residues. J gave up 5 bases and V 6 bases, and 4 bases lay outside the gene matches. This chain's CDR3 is CASSTGGRTGELFF. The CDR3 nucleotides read TGCGCCAGCAGCACAGGGGGCAGGACCGGGGAGCTGTTTTTT.

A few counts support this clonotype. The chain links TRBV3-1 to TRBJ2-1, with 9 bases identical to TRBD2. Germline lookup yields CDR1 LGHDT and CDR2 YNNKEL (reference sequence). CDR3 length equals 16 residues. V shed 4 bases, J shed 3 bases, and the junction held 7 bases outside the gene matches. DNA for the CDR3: TGTGCCAGCAGCCCCCGAAGGCGGGGGGGCTACAATGAGCAGTTCTTC. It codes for CASSPRRRGGYNEQFF.

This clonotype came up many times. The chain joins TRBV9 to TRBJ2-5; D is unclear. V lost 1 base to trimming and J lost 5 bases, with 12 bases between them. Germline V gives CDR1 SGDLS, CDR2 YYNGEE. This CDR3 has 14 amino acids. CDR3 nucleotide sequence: TGTGCCAGCAGCGTACGACCCGGAAGGGAGACCCAGTACTTC. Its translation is CASSVRPGRETQYF.

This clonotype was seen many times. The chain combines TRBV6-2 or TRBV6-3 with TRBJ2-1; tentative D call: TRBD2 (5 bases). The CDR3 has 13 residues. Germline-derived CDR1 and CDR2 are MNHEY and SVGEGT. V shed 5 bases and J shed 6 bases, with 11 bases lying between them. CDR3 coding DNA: TGTGCCAGCAGTCTCCATGGGAGCAATGAGCAGTTCTTC. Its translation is CASSLHGSNEQFF.

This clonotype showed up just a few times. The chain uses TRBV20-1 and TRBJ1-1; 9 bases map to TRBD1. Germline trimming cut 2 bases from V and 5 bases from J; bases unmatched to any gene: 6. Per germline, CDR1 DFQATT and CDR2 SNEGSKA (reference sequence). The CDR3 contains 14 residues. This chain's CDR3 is CSARTRDRETEAFF. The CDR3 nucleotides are TGCAGTGCTAGAACCCGGGACAGGGAAACTGAAGCTTTCTTT.

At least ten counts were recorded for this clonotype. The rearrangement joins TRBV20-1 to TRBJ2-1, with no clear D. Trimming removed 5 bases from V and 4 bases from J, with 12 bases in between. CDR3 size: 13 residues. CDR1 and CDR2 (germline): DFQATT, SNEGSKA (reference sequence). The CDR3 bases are TGCAGTGCTGTAAAGACACCATACAATGAGCAGTTCTTC. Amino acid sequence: CSAVKTPYNEQFF.